The present entry profiles one T cell receptor beta chain with its context. The target antigen is unknown. The data were obtained in a study of cytomegalovirus exposure and HLA in healthy donors. The study, taken as a whole, reports: Later analysis placed DRB1 highest and HLA-C lowest in TCR association rates, which differed by HLA locus. The authors excluded some V segments, including TRBV6-2 and TRBV6-3, as indistinguishable. Later analysis indicated greater clonal expansion among HLA-associated TCR beta chains than among equally common other chains.

The PCR had 60 Vbeta and 13 Jbeta primers. Sequencing used immunoSEQ multiplex PCR; TCRdb keeps in-frame clones, though not all of them. Of around 67,000 clones in the sample, around 79% were seen once. V lost 3 bases to trimming and J lost 7 bases, with 6 bases between them. CDR1 and CDR2 (germline): LNHNV, YYDKDF (reference sequence). CDR3 length equals 12 residues. Whereas donors were nominally healthy upon sampling, unrecorded immune exposures were probable. The clonotype comes from a woman in her 30s in good health and CMV-seropositive. Sequenced: PBMCs. This sequence joins TRBV15 and TRBJ2-2; D remains unclear. The CDR3 bases are TGTGCCACCAGCAGTCTAGGCGGGGAGCTGTTTTTT. It translates to CATSSLGGELFF. Complete variable domain (other parts from reference TRBV15 and TRBJ2-2): DAMVIQNPRYQVTQFGKPVTLSCSQTLNHNVMYWYQQKSSQAPKLLFHYYDKDFNNEADTPDNFQSRRPNTSFCFLDIRSPGLGDTAMYLCATSSLGGELFFGEGSRLTVL.